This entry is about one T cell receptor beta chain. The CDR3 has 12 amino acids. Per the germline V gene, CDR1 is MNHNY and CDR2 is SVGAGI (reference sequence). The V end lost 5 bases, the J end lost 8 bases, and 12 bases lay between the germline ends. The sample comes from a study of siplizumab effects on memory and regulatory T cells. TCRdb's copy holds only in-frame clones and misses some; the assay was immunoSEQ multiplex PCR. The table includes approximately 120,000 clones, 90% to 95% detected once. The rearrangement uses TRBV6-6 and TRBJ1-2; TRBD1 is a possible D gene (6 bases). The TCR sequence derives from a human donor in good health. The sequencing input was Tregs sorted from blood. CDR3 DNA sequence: TGTGCCAGCAGTGCCACAGGGCTGGGCTACACCTTC. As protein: CASSATGLGYTF.